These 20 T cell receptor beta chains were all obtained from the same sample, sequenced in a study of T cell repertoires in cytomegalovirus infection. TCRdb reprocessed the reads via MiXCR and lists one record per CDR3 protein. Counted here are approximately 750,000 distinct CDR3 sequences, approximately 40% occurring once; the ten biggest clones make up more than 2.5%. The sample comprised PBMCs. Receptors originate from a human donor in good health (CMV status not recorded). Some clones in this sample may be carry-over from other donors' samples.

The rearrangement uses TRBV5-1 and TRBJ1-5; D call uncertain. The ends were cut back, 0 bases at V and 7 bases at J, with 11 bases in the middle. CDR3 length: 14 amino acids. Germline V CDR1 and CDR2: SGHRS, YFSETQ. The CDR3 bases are TGCGCCAGCAGCTTGGATCATGGGGTCCAGCCCCAGCATTTT. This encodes CASSLDHGVQPQHF.

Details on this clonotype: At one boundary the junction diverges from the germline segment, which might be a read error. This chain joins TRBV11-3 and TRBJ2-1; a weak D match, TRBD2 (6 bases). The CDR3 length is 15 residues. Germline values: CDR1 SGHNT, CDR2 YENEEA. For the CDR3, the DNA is TGTGCCAGCAGCCCCCTCGGAGGGCCTAACAATGAGCCGTTCTTC. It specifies CASSPLGGPNNEPFF.

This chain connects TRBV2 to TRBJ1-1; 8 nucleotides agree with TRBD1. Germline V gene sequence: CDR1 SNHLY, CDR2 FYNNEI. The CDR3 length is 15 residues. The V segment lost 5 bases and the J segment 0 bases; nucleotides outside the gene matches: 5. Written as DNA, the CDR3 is TGTGCCAGCAGTAGACAGGGGTACATGAACACTGAAGCTTTCTTT. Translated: CASSRQGYMNTEAFF.

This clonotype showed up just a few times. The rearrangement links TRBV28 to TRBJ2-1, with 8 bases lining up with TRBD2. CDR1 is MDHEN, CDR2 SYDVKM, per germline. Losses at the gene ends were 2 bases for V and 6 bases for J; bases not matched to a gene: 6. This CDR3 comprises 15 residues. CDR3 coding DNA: TGTGCCAGCAGTTTAGACCAGCGGGAGATCAATGAGCAGTTCTTC. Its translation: CASSLDQREINEQFF.

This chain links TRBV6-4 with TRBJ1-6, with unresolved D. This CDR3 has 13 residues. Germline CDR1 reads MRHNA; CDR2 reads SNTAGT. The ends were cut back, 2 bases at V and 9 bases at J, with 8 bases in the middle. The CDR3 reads CASSDSFSSPLHF. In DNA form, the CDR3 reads TGTGCCAGCAGTGACAGTTTTAGTTCACCCCTCCACTTT.

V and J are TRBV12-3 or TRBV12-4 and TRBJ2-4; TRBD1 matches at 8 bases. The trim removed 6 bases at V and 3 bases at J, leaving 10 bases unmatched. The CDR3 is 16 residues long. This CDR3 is CASSHLQGEYKNIQYF. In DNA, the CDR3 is TGTGCCAGCAGCCACTTACAGGGGGAGTACAAAAACATTCAGTACTTC.

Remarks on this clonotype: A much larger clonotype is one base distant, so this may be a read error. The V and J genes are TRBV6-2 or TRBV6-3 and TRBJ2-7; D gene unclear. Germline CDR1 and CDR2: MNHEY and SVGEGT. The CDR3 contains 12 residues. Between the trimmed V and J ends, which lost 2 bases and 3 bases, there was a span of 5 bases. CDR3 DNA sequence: TGTGCCAGCAGTTACCAATACTACGAGCAGTACTTC. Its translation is CASSYQYYEQYF.

CDR3 protein: CATSSGGGAISTDTQYF. In DNA, the CDR3 is TGTGCCACCAGCTCTGGCGGGGGGGCCATAAGCACAGATACGCAGTATTTT. J is TRBJ2-3 and V is TRBV15, with 9 bases aligning to TRBD2. Unmatched junction bases numbered 9, after V lost 5 bases and J lost 0 bases. There are 17 residues in the CDR3. Germline V gives CDR1 LNHNV, CDR2 YYDKDF (reference sequence). Looking up the rest from reference TRBV15 and TRBJ2-3 gives the full variable domain: DAMVIQNPRYQVTQFGKPVTLSCSQTLNHNVMYWYQQKSSQAPKLLFHYYDKDFNNEADTPDNFQSRRPNTSFCFLDIRSPGLGDTAMYLCATSSGGGAISTDTQYFGPGTRLTVL.

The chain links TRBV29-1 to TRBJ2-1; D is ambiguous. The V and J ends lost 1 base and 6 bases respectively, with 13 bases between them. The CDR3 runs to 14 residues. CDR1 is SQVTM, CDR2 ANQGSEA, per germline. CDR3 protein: CSVEGGPKLNEQFF. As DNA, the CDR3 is TGCAGCGTTGAAGGGGGTCCCAAGCTCAATGAGCAGTTCTTC.

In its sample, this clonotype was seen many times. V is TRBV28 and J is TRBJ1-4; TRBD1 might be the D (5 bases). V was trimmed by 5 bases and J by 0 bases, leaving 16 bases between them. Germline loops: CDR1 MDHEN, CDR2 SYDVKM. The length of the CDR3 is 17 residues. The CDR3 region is CASSAVQRGATNEKLFF. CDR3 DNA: TGTGCCAGCAGTGCTGTTCAGAGGGGAGCAACTAATGAAAAACTGTTTTTT.

In DNA form, the CDR3 reads TGTGCCAGCAGTAAGGGACGGTGGGAGGGTCCAGATACGCAGTATTTT. It is translated as CASSKGRWEGPDTQYF. The chain combines TRBV6-5 with TRBJ2-3; 7 nucleotides line up with TRBD2. Germline CDR1 and CDR2: MNHEY and SVGAGI. This CDR3 spans 16 amino acids. J was trimmed by 4 bases and V by 5 bases; bases with no gene match: 12.

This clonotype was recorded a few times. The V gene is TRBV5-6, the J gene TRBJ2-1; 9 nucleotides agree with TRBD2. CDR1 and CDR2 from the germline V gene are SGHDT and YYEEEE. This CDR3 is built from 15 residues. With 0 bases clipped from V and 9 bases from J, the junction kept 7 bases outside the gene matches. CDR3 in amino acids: CASSLGSGLAAEQFF. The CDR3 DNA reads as TGTGCCAGCAGCTTGGGGTCGGGACTAGCAGCTGAGCAGTTCTTC.

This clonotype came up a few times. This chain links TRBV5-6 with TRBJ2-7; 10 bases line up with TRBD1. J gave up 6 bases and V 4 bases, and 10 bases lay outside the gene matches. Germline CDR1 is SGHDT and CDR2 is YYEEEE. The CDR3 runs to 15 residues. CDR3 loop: CASSAGDRGVSEQYF. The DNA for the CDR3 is TGTGCCAGCAGCGCAGGGGACAGGGGTGTAAGCGAGCAGTACTTC.

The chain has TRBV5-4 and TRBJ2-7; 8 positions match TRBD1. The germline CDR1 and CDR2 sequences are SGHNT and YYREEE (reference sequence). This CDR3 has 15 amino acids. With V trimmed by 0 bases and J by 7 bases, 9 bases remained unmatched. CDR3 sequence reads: CASSLDTDRAPEQYF. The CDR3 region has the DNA TGTGCCAGCAGCTTGGATACGGACAGGGCACCGGAGCAGTACTTC.

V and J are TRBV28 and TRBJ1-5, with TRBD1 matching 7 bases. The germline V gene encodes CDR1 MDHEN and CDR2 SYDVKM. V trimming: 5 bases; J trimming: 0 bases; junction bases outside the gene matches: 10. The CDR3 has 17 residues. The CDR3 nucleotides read TGTGCCAGCAGTCGACAGGGTCTTAGATATAGCAATCAGCCCCAGCATTTT. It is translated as CASSRQGLRYSNQPQHF.

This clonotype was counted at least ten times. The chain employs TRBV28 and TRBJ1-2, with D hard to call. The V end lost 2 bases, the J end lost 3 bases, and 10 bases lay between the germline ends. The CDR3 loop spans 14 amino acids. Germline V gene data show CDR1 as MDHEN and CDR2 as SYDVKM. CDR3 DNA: TGTGCCAGCAGTTTAAAGTGGCAGTACTATGGCTACACCTTC. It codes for CASSLKWQYYGYTF.

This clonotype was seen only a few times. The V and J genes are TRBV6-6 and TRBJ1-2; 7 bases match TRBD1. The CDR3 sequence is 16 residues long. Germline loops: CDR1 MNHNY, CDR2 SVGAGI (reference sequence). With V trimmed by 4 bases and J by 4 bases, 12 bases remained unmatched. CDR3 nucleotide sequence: TGTGCCAGCAGTTCCCAGTCGACAGGGTCCGGCTATGGCTACACCTTC. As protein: CASSSQSTGSGYGYTF.

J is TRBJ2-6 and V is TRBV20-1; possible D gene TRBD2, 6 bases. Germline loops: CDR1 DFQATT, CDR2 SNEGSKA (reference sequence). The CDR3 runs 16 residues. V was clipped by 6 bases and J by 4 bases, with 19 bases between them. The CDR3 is CSARVGQGLGANVLTF. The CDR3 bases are TGCAGTGCGCGCGTAGGTCAGGGACTCGGGGCCAACGTCCTGACTTTC.

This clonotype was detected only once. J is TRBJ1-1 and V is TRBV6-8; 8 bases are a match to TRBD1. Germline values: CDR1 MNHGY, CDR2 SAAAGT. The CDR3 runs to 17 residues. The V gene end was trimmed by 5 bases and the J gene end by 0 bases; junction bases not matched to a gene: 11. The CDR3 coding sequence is TGTGCCAGCAGTGGACAGGGCCCCCCTGGGTTGAACACTGAAGCTTTCTTT. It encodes CASSGQGPPGLNTEAFF.

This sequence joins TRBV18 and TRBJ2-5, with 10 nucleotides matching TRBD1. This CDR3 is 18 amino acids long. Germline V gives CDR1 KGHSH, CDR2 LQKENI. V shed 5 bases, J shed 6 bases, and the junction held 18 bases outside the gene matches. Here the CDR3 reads CASSTAFLRDRGSKTQYF. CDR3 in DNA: TGTGCCAGCTCAACAGCTTTCCTCCGGGACAGGGGTTCAAAGACCCAGTACTTC.